Given below is one TCR beta chain in context. As yet, its antigen is unknown. Per germline, CDR1 GTSNPN and CDR2 SVGIG (reference sequence). V shed 0 bases, J shed 4 bases, and the junction held 11 bases outside the gene matches. This CDR3 has 18 amino acids. The data derive from a study of PD-1 blockade in classical Hodgkin lymphoma. The repertoire was sequenced with immunoSEQ multiplex PCR; TCRdb's copy has only in-frame clones and lacks some. The sample contains about 46,000 clones, roughly 80% of which appear only once. Whole-study results and caveats: Patients with an early start, nivolumab under 1 year after ASCT, were excluded. TCR diversity at baseline was reported to be reduced in newly diagnosed patients relative to healthy donors. What drove the repertoire differences, possibly disease activity or prior therapy, has not been defined.

Time point meaning: cycle 4 day 1 (C4D1), after more than 5 weeks of nivolumab. Each patient's relapse followed autologous stem cell transplantation, and brentuximab vedotin exposure varied. Best responses included complete response and partial response; otherwise, the best response was progressive disease. The chain couples TRBV30 to TRBJ2-2, with 10 bases that match TRBD2. The TCR comes from a human donor with classical Hodgkin lymphoma. Here the sequenced sample was peripheral blood mononuclear cells (PBMCs), taken before the fourth cycle of nivolumab. This chain's CDR3 is CAWSVASVSGRFTGELFF. CDR3 sequence (DNA): TGTGCCTGGAGTGTAGCCTCCGTTAGCGGGAGGTTCACCGGGGAGCTGTTTTTT.